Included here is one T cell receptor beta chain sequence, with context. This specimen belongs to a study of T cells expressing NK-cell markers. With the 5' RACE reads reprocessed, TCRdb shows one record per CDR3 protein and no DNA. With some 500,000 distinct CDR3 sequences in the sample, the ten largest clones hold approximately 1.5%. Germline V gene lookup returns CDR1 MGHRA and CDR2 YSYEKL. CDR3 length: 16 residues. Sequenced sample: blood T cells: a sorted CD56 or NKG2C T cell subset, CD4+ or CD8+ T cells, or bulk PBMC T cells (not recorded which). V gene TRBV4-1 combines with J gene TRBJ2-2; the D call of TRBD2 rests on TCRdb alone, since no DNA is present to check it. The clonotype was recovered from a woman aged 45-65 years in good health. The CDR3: CASSRELAGGPGELFF.